Included here is one TCR beta chain sequence, with context. Its antigen is not identified. This record comes from a study of PD-1 blockade in mismatch repair-deficient tumors. The overall study: Patients had about a dozen mismatch repair-deficient cancer types and were previously treated and progressing.

PCR or immunohistochemistry showed mismatch repair deficiency in every enrolled patient. CDR1 MRHNA and CDR2 SNTAGT come from the germline V gene. The CDR3 sequence is 13 residues long. The V gene lost 0 bases and the J gene lost 8 bases, with 8 bases spanning the gap. Study-wide results and limits: After pembrolizumab, tumor-resident clones rose rapidly, then generally contracted before radiologic responses.

Clones were read by immunoSEQ multiplex PCR, and TCRdb kept only the in-frame ones, dropping some. The sample holds 95,000 to 150,000 clones, about 88% seen once. V gene TRBV6-4 combines with J gene TRBJ2-1; D gene uncertain. Sequenced material: peripheral blood, taken 44 weeks after starting pembrolizumab. The receptor's source is an adult with mismatch repair-deficient cancer. The CDR3 spells CASSDSQYDEQFF. CDR3 DNA sequence: TGTGCCAGCAGTGACTCACAGTACGATGAGCAGTTCTTC.